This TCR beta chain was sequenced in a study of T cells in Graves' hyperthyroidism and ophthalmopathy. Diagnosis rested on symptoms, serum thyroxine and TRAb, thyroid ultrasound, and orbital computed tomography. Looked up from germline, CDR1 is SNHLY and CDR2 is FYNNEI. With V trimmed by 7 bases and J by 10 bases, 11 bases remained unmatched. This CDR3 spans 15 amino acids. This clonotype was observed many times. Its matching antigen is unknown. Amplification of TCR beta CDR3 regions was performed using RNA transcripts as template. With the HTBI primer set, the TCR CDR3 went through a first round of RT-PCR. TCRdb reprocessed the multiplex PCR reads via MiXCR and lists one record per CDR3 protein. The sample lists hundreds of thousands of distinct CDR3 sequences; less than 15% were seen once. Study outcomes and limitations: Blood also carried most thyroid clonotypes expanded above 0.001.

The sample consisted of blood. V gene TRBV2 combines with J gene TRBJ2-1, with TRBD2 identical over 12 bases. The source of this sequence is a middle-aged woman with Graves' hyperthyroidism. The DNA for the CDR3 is TGTGCCAGCACTAGGACTAGCGGGACTCCGGGGGAGCAGTTCTTC. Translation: CASTRTSGTPGEQFF.